Shown below are 10 T cell receptor beta chains from a single sample sequenced in a study of T-cell memory formation after mild COVID-19. TCRdb re-derived calls from the 5' RACE reads in MiXCR, one entry per CDR3 protein. The sample records approximately 570,000 distinct CDR3 sequences, 18% being singletons. Sequencing used PBMCs or a T cell subset sorted from them (not recorded which). The receptors come from an adult woman who had mild COVID-19 (a few samples of this study predate the infection). Cell type and time point are not known.

This clonotype was observed a few times. The rearrangement uses TRBV12-3 or TRBV12-4 and TRBJ2-1, with 9 bases lining up with TRBD1. Germline trimming cut 6 bases from V and 0 bases from J; bases unmatched to any gene: 12. CDR3 length: 18 amino acids. CDR3 nucleotide sequence: TGTGCCAGCAGACTGGACAGGGGTGGGTTAAGCTCCTACAATGAGCAGTTCTTC. Its protein product is CASRLDRGGLSSYNEQFF.

This clonotype has ten or more counts. The chain links TRBV12-3 or TRBV12-4 to TRBJ1-1; D not certain. The CDR3 is 12 amino acids. V gave up 8 bases and J gave up 4 bases, with 11 bases separating them. CDR3 sequence (DNA): TGTGCCAGCGGATTTGGGTCCACTGAAGCTTTCTTT. Translation: CASGFGSTEAFF.

V and J are TRBV30 and TRBJ1-5, with D unresolved. The CDR3 runs to 13 residues. V was cut by 1 base and J by 1 base, with 5 bases left in between. CDR1 is GTSNPN, CDR2 SVGIG, per germline (reference sequence). CDR3 loop: CAWSARSNQPQHF. CDR3 nucleotide sequence: TGTGCCTGGAGTGCACGAAGCAATCAGCCCCAGCATTTT.

This clonotype was counted between two and nine times. This rearrangement joins TRBV20-1 to TRBJ2-3; TRBD1 agrees at 10 bases. Looked up from germline, CDR1 is DFQATT and CDR2 is SNEGSKA (reference sequence). There are 16 residues in the CDR3. The J segment lost 1 base and the V segment lost 1 base, leaving 5 bases of the junction unmatched. The CDR3 reads CSARGPGTGGTDTQYF. For the CDR3, the DNA is TGCAGTGCTAGAGGGCCAGGGACAGGGGGCACAGATACGCAGTATTTT.

The rearrangement links TRBV4-1 to TRBJ2-3; a weak D match, TRBD1 (5 bases). CDR3 length: 15 amino acids. With 3 bases removed from V and 2 bases from J, the gap between germline ends came to 12 bases. The V gene's germline CDR1 is MGHRA and CDR2 YSYEKL. CDR3 coding DNA: TGCGCCAGCAGCCAGACGGACACTTTCACAGATACGCAGTATTTT. Protein product: CASSQTDTFTDTQYF.

The CDR3 DNA reads TGTGCCAGCAGTTCATCGGGACGGGATAATGAAAAACTGTTTTTT. Its protein is CASSSSGRDNEKLFF. This chain uses TRBV7-9 with TRBJ1-4; maybe TRBD1 (5 bases). The V and J ends lost 6 bases and 4 bases respectively, with 15 bases between them. CDR1 SEHNR and CDR2 FQNEAQ come from the germline V gene (reference sequence). This CDR3 contains 15 residues.

V usage is TRBV15 and J usage is TRBJ1-1; 7 bases are shared with TRBD1. The CDR3 runs to 14 residues. CDR1 is LNHNV, CDR2 YYDKDF, per germline (reference sequence). Trimming cost V 3 bases and J 2 bases; bases outside gene matches: 3. In nucleotides, the CDR3 is TGTGCCACCAGCAGGGGACAGACTAACACTGAAGCTTTCTTT. It encodes CATSRGQTNTEAFF. Based on the CDR3 plus reference TRBV15 and TRBJ1-1, the full variable domain is DAMVIQNPRYQVTQFGKPVTLSCSQTLNHNVMYWYQQKSSQAPKLLFHYYDKDFNNEADTPDNFQSRRPNTSFCFLDIRSPGLGDTAMYLCATSRGQTNTEAFFGQGTRLTVV.

This clonotype appeared a few times. V is TRBV15 and J is TRBJ2-2; 8 bases agree with TRBD1. Germline V gene sequence: CDR1 LNHNV, CDR2 YYDKDF (reference sequence). CDR3 size: 16 residues. The V segment lost 4 bases and the J segment 5 bases; nucleotides outside the gene matches: 9. CDR3 protein: CATSNSRTGRTGELFF. The CDR3 coding sequence is TGTGCCACCAGCAACAGTAGGACAGGGAGGACCGGGGAGCTGTTTTTT.

This clonotype was detected many times. V and J are TRBV7-9 and TRBJ1-5; D is unclear. Germline V CDR1 and CDR2: SEHNR, FQNEAQ (reference sequence). There are 12 residues in the CDR3. The V and J ends lost 1 base and 5 bases respectively, with 3 bases between them. CDR3 region: CASSLGYQPQHF. CDR3 nucleotide sequence: TGTGCCAGCAGCTTAGGGTATCAGCCCCAGCATTTT.

This chain joins TRBV18 and TRBJ1-5; TRBD1 might be the D (6 bases). Germline V gene sequence: CDR1 KGHSH, CDR2 LQKENI. Trimming removed 2 bases from V and 11 bases from J, with 16 bases in between. This CDR3 spans 14 amino acids. The CDR3 DNA reads as TGTGCCAGCTCACCAGAGGGGGGAATCAAGGCCCAGCATTTT. This sequence encodes CASSPEGGIKAQHF. Variable domain in full (rest from reference TRBV18 and TRBJ1-5): NAGVMQNPRHLVRRRGQEARLRCSPMKGHSHVYWYRQLPEEGLKFMVYLQKENIIDESGMPKERFSAEFPKEGPSILRIQQVVRGDSAAYFCASSPEGGIKAQHFGDGTRLSIL.